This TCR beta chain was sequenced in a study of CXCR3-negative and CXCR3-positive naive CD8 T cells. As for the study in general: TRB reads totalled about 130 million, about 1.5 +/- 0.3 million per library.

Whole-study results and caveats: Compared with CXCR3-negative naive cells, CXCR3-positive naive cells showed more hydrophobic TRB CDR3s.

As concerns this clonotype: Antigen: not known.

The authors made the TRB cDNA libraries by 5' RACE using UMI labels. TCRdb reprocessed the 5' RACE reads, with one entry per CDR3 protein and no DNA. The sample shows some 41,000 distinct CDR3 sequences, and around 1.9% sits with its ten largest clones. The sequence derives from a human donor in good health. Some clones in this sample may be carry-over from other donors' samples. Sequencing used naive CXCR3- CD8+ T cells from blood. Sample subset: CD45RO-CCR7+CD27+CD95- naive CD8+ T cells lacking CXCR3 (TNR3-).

The CDR3: CASSYRDRGFEQYF. This rearrangement joins TRBV4-2 to TRBJ2-7; the D gene TCRdb calls, TRBD1, cannot be checked with no DNA. CDR1 and CDR2 from the germline V gene are LGHNA and YNFKEQ. The CDR3 totals 14 residues.